The subject of this entry is one TCR beta chain. Its antigen remains unidentified. For TCRbeta, the library was prepared with unique molecular identifiers. TCRdb reprocessed the PCR reads via MiXCR and lists one record per CDR3 protein. The sample contains 750,000 to 950,000 distinct CDR3 sequences, about 15% of which appear only once. These data are taken from a study of T-cell reconstitution after alpha-beta-depleted transplantation in children. Per germline, CDR1 SGHDT and CDR2 YYEEEE. The CDR3 runs to 14 residues. The ends were cut back, 2 bases at V and 3 bases at J, with 12 bases in the middle. Findings and caveats of the study: There were reportedly several hundred expanded graft clones from which alpha-beta T cells came about two months after transplant. Surviving recipient T cells and thymic progenitors underlay high day-60 TCRbeta diversity in some patients. Newly made T cells mostly supplied T-cell counts and diversity one year after transplant.

The sequence was obtained from a male patient under 18 who had a stem cell transplant for acute lymphoblastic leukemia, so the T cells may come from the graft donor. Here the sequenced sample was PBMCs, mostly from graft donor cells, taken 360 days after TCRalphabeta/CD19-depleted stem cell transplant. The chain is built from TRBV5-6 and TRBJ2-7; tentatively, D is TRBD2 (5 bases). CDR3 region: CASSFGNSRYEQYF. CDR3 nucleotide sequence: TGTGCCAGCAGCTTCGGGAACAGTCGCTACGAGCAGTACTTC. Together with reference TRBV5-6 and TRBJ2-7, the CDR3 gives the full variable domain: DAGVTQSPTHLIKTRGQQVTLRCSPKSGHDTVSWYQQALGQGPQFIFQYYEEEERQRGNFPDRFSGHQFPNYSSELNVNALLLGDSALYLCASSFGNSRYEQYFGPGTRLTVT.